One and the same sample provided the 5 T cell receptor beta chains below, sequenced in a study of shared clonotypes between healthy human individuals. Repertoires were generated with immunoSEQ multiplex PCR, while TCRdb's copy carries only in-frame clones and drops some. Of 400,000 to 600,000 clones in the sample, roughly three quarters are singletons; the top ten hold roughly 13%. Source material: PBMCs. Receptor source: a middle-aged woman in good health. Some clones in this sample may be carry-over from other donors' samples.

This chain links TRBV6-6 with TRBJ2-4, with D possibly matching TRBD1 (5 bases). This CDR3 has 15 residues. V dropped 0 bases and J dropped 6 bases, with 12 bases sitting between them. From germline, CDR1 is MNHNY and CDR2 SVGAGI (reference sequence). CDR3 DNA sequence: TGTGCCAGCAGTTACTCGCAGGGAACAGGAAACATTCAGTACTTC. It specifies CASSYSQGTGNIQYF.

The chain recombines TRBV19 with TRBJ2-1; possibly TRBD1 or TRBD2 for D (5 bases each). The V and J ends lost 2 bases and 3 bases respectively, with 17 bases between them. The CDR3 sequence is 17 residues long. Germline CDR1 reads LNHDA; CDR2 reads SQIVND (reference sequence). CDR3 residues: CASSIWGSGQGYNEQFF. In DNA form, the CDR3 reads TGTGCCAGTAGTATATGGGGGTCGGGGCAGGGCTACAATGAGCAGTTCTTC. Using reference TRBV19 and TRBJ2-1 for the parts outside the CDR3, the full variable domain is DGGITQSPKYLFRKEGQNVTLSCEQNLNHDAMYWYRQDPGQGLRLIYYSQIVNDFQKGDIAEGYSVSREKKESFPLTVTSAQKNPTAFYLCASSIWGSGQGYNEQFFGPGTRLTVL.

Only one count was recorded for this clone. The V call is TRBV2, the J call TRBJ1-2; D is ambiguous. CDR3 length: 15 amino acids. Germline V CDR1 and CDR2: SNHLY, FYNNEI. The V and J ends lost 2 bases and 5 bases respectively, with 15 bases between them. The CDR3 DNA reads TGTGCCAGCAGTGAATATGGCAGTGGTGTTTATGGCTACACCTTC. Translation: CASSEYGSGVYGYTF.

The chain has TRBV19 and TRBJ1-2; possible D gene TRBD1, 5 bases. This CDR3 spans 14 amino acids. Looked up from germline, CDR1 is LNHDA and CDR2 is SQIVND (reference sequence). Trimming shortened V by 5 bases and J by 2 bases, and 12 bases separated the two germline ends. Written as DNA, the CDR3 is TGTGCCAGTAGTCGCCAGGGCGAGAACTATGGCTACACCTTC. This encodes CASSRQGENYGYTF.

V and J are TRBV4-3 and TRBJ2-3, with D perhaps TRBD1 (7 bases). This CDR3 has 15 amino acids. Between the trimmed V and J ends, which lost 10 bases and 5 bases, there was a span of 22 bases. CDR1 and CDR2 (germline): LGHNA, YSLEER. CDR3 nucleotide sequence: TGCGCCACATCTTCCCGGGCAGGGGGAGGAGATACGCAGTATTTT. Translating it yields CATSSRAGGGDTQYF.